The TCR beta chain under discussion was sequenced for a study of blood T cell repertoires in COVID-19. Background on the study: The United States, Italy and Spain provided the acute and convalescent COVID-19 samples.

Sequencing used immunoSEQ multiplex PCR; TCRdb keeps in-frame clones, though not all of them. The sample carries about 240,000 clones, approximately 86% recorded once. The CDR3 extends over 19 amino acids. In germline, CDR1 is SGHNT, CDR2 YYREEE (reference sequence). V lost 4 bases, J lost 0 bases, and 8 bases stayed unmatched. This clonotype was obtained from a human donor in a cohort sampled during active COVID-19. Sequencing was carried out using peripheral blood. The chain joins TRBV5-4 to TRBJ2-1; 15 nucleotides match TRBD2. The CDR3 DNA is TGTGCCAGCAGCCCGGGACTAGCGGGGGGCCCGAGCTCCTACAATGAGCAGTTCTTC. Amino acids: CASSPGLAGGPSSYNEQFF.